The source of this T cell receptor (beta chain) is a study of cytomegalovirus exposure and HLA in healthy donors. The PCR was carried out with 60 Vbeta primers and 13 Jbeta primers. Sequencing was performed with immunoSEQ multiplex PCR; in TCRdb, only in-frame clones are kept and a portion is missing. This sample yields 150,000 to 200,000 clones, of which approximately 82% are seen a single time; nearly 6.5% belongs to the top ten. V lost 2 bases to trimming and J lost 12 bases; unmatched junction nucleotides: 7. CDR1 and CDR2 (germline): GTSNPN, SVGIG (reference sequence). The CDR3 spans 12 residues. Concerning this clone itself: As yet, its antigen is unknown.

Whole-study results and caveats: Cytomegalovirus association was listed for roughly 160 TCR beta chains.

The TCR comes from a man aged 50-60 years in good health and CMV-seropositive. J is TRBJ2-4 and V is TRBV30; 7 bases match TRBD2. The sequencing sample was made of PBMCs. Written as DNA, the CDR3 is TGTGCCTGGAGTCTAGGGACTACCACTCAGTACTTC. This gives the protein CAWSLGTTTQYF. Full variable domain (remainder filled in from reference TRBV30 and TRBJ2-4): SQTIHQWPATLVQPVGSPLSLECTVEGTSNPNLYWYRQAAGRGLQLLFYSVGIGQISSEVPQNLSASRPQDRQFILSSKKLLLSDSGFYLCAWSLGTTTQYFGAGTRLSVL.